This TCR beta chain is drawn from a study of cytomegalovirus exposure and HLA in healthy donors. 60 Vbeta and 13 Jbeta primers were used in PCR. Repertoires were generated with immunoSEQ multiplex PCR, while TCRdb's copy carries only in-frame clones and drops some. The table shows about 92,000 clones, with 69% occurring only once. The ends lost 0 bases at V and 6 bases at J; junction bases unmatched: 6. CDR1 SGHNT and CDR2 YYREEE come from the germline V gene (reference sequence). The CDR3 is made up of 14 amino acids. J is TRBJ2-7 and V is TRBV5-4; 7 positions agree with TRBD2. The sequenced sample was PBMCs. The receptor's source is a man aged 50-60 years in good health and CMV-seronegative. The CDR3 is CASSLVAGAGEQYF. Written as DNA, the CDR3 is TGTGCCAGCAGCTTGGTAGCGGGTGCGGGCGAGCAGTACTTC.